This TCR beta chain was captured by sequencing in a study of cytomegalovirus exposure and HLA in healthy donors (dated by TCRdb to the late 2010s). Background on the whole study: In an earlier analysis of 550 to 750 of the donors, roughly 300 Gb of sequence data and 100 million or so unique TCR beta sequences from roughly 180 million T cells were reported. Alongside the repertoire data, information on donor age, sex, ethnicity and CMV serostatus was compiled. To decide whether each TCR beta V gene segment behaved as functional or pseudogenic, an earlier analysis of some 540 of the donors relied on high-throughput TCR beta sequencing. HLA typing covered class I and class II loci at four-digit resolution. In a later analysis, previously published TCR beta repertoires from 500 to 750 donors were re-analyzed and high-resolution HLA genotyping was added so that TCR occurrence patterns could be studied. Across under 500 genotyped donors of the cohort, an average of approximately 240,000 unique TCR beta nucleotide sequences per donor were sequenced, and roughly 17% of those sequences were non-productive. The study aimed to test whether cataloging public T cell receptors could reveal signatures of past pathogen exposure. Approximately 300 gigabases of sequencing data and approximately 84 million unique TCR sequences were included in an early release covering several hundred HLA-typed donors. Because of strong linkage in the cohort, 5 or 6 DR-DQ haplotypes were treated as single units for association and clustering. To predict cytomegalovirus infection status, the study combined high-throughput TCR immunosequencing, statistical association of individual TCRs with disease status, and machine learning. Of the 350 to 450 genotyped donors, 81% were placed in the genetic ancestry cluster associated with self-reported Caucasian donors. Typing coverage differed by locus: A, B, C, DRB1 and DQB1 were typed in roughly 629-630 donors, DQA1 in about 500, DPA1 in some 600, and DPB1 in roughly 470. The study used immunosequencing to profile the T cell repertoires of some 600 subjects and linked those repertoires to cytomegalovirus serostatus. In a later genetic analysis, genome-wide SNP genotypes for about three fifths of the 666 donors were used, and that subset was treated as a discovery cohort. Rather than using new phenotypic data, the later analysis identified candidate immune exposures from TCR beta sequences and from how often those sequences occurred across donors. All discovery cohort repertoires had been generated using a single sequencing platform. In addition to the first cohort of 666 subjects, a separate validation cohort of 120 different subjects was used.

This clone was found a few times. The clone's antigen remains unknown. Per-base qualities were not stored, and no clone one base away is much larger. CDR3 length: 12 amino acids, cysteine to phenylalanine. Kept here is only the CDR3 DNA, which spans 36 bases and is read in frame from base 1. Taken from the germline V gene (reference sequence), the CDR1 and CDR2 loops are SEHNR and FQNEAQ. The germline ends are 4 bases apart after V is trimmed by 3 bases and J by 3 bases. Findings and caveats that apply to the study as a whole: In vitro tests confirmed that three of the cytomegalovirus-associated TCR beta chains recognize cytomegalovirus antigens. In a later analysis, HLA-associated TCR beta chains showed more clonal expansion and lower generation probabilities than non-associated chains that were equally common. Across donors, most TCR sequences were observed very rarely, whereas some public TCRs were present in many individuals. In an earlier analysis of 587 of the donors, most TCR beta V segments appeared in productive rearrangements about 87% or about 30% of the time, broadly matching IMGT annotations. A group of highly shared sequence variants was considered likely to be a technical artifact of the sequencing pipeline. Because the 87-base-pair reads could not distinguish some IMGT-functional V segments, including TRBV6-2 and TRBV6-3, those segments were excluded. In a later genetic analysis, a missense DCLRE1C variant was associated with V-gene and J-gene trimming of TCR beta chains, and the association was replicated in an independent cohort. A total of 150 to 200 TCR beta chains were listed by the study as associated with cytomegalovirus. In a later analysis, most CMV-associated TCR beta chains were found to appear HLA-restricted, with HLA associations seemingly driven largely by CMV exposure. According to a later genetic analysis, donors in an Asian-associated ancestry cluster had fewer N-insertions in productive TCRs than the approximately 710-donor mean. According to the authors, the approach could potentially be generalized to other disease states and immunological phenotypes. Roughly uniform sequencing depth across donors was assumed in presence/absence analyses, although this assumption may not hold. When HLA alleles, especially DR and DQ, strongly co-occurred, TCR associations were difficult to assign to individual alleles. The only immune exposure information available for the cohort was CMV serostatus. A further reported finding was that TCR beta sequences accurately predicted the HLA-A and HLA-B alleles for most subjects in the first cohort. Several of the top co-occurrence clusters appeared to be linked to parvovirus B19, influenza, CMV and Epstein-Barr virus, according to a later analysis. Cytomegalovirus status was reported to be diagnosed by the classifier with high specificity and sensitivity in both the original and validation cohorts. Specific HLA alleles were associated with 15,000 to 20,000 TCR beta sequences at a false discovery rate of 0.05 in a later analysis. This cohort had only TCR beta chains sequenced, and the lack of alpha or paired-chain data limited which features could be detected. Because some donors lacked HLA typing at each locus, the association tests relied only on the typed subset. Correlated functional status among segregating V segments might be attributable to linkage disequilibrium, but an unknown experimental factor could not be ruled out. Some 16 rarely observed V segments, including chromosome 9 orphons, were excluded from the earlier analysis of about 500 of the donors because counts were too low. According to a later analysis, TCR association rates differed among HLA loci, with DRB1 alleles showing the most associated TCRs and HLA-C alleles showing the fewest.

The cohort was made up of 500 to 850 healthy bone marrow donors. At the time of sampling, all cohort members were nominally healthy, though unrecorded immune exposures were likely present. The donor tested CMV seropositive, placing the donor among the 289 seropositive members of the cohort. A peripheral blood sample was provided by each donor, and peripheral blood mononuclear cells were used for TCR beta sequencing. The Qiagen DNeasy Blood Extraction Kit was used to extract genomic DNA from the blood cell samples. Libraries were prepared through the immunoSEQ multiplex PCR assay. For the multiplex PCR, a mixture combining 60 forward primers for TCR Vbeta segments and 13 reverse primers for TCR Jbeta segments was used. A multiplex PCR assay on genomic DNA amplified the CDR3 region of rearranged TCR beta genes. The amplified TCR beta libraries were sequenced on the Illumina HiSeq System as 87-base-pair reads. Per the authors' processing: In a later analysis, some 80 million unique TCR beta chains were counted across the roughly 610 repertoires, and about 10 million of these chains were shared by at least two donors. To remove PCR and sequencing errors, raw reads were error-corrected and collapsed into unique sequences using a nearest-neighbor algorithm that merged closely related sequences. CDR3 sequences were aligned to IMGT reference sequences to assign V, D and J gene segments. For a sequence to be retained, a match of at least six nucleotides to both a V gene segment and a J gene segment was required. Rearrangements were classified as productive when the CDR3 lacked stop codons and remained in frame with V and J, and all other rearrangements were classified as non-productive. CDR3 was defined according to IMGT convention as the region running from the second conserved V-encoded cysteine to the conserved J-encoded phenylalanine. Sequences without an unambiguous match to a single V gene segment were excluded from the earlier analysis of about 630 of the donors. In an earlier analysis of 450 to 750 of the donors, a V segment was called functional when productive rearrangements were above 56.7%, and segregating when the standard deviation between donors exceeded 5%. To diagnose cytomegalovirus status from the catalog of TCR beta chain sequences, a statistical classification framework was built. V and J gene assignment, in a later analysis, came from comparing TCR nucleotide sequences with IMGT/GENE-DB human TR gene sequences. In a later analysis, CDR3 sequences and most-parsimonious VDJ recombination scenarios were assigned using the TCRdist pipeline. In a later analysis, each TCR beta chain was defined by its CDR3 amino acid sequence together with its V-gene family, and reads without a unique V-gene family were excluded. A later analysis removed several hundred highly shared, low-generation-probability nucleotide sequences to deal with suspected cross-contamination and a sequencing artifact. A later analysis calculated a clonal expansion index for each public chain from normalized within-repertoire ranks of inferred template counts. In a later analysis, generation probabilities were computed using a VDJ recombination model fitted to out-of-frame rearrangements, and the results were checked against IGoR. In a later analysis, hypergeometric tests were used to score TCR-TCR, TCR-HLA and TCR-CMV co-occurrence, with a repertoire-size bias correction applied to TCR pairs. To estimate false discovery rates, a later analysis permuted the HLA or CMV assignments 20 times. In a later analysis, co-occurring TCRs were grouped using DBSCAN, and TCRdist sequence similarity was added for clustering within HLA-allele-positive subsets. Co-occurrence clustering excluded repertoires with fewer than 30,000 or more than 120,000 public chains, plus five with anomalous nucleotide sharing. TCRdb's version of the immuneACCESS table is confined to in-frame rearrangements and falls short of the full clone set. An unresolved V gene accounts for under half of the shortfall where checked; the remainder is of unknown origin. The V and J calls and clone size were taken over from that table, and D and trimming were inferred from the DNA. This sample has approximately 160,000 clones in its table, and around 68% of those were observed once. The ten largest clones represent 2.5% to 3% of the sample.

The chain employs TRBV7-9 and TRBJ2-3; no confident D gene assignment can be made. The sequenced sample was PBMCs. The receptor's source is a woman in her thirties or forties in good health and CMV-seropositive. CDR3 sequence: CASSFLTDTQYF. DNA sequence: TGTGCCAGCAGCTTCTTAACAGATACGCAGTATTTT.